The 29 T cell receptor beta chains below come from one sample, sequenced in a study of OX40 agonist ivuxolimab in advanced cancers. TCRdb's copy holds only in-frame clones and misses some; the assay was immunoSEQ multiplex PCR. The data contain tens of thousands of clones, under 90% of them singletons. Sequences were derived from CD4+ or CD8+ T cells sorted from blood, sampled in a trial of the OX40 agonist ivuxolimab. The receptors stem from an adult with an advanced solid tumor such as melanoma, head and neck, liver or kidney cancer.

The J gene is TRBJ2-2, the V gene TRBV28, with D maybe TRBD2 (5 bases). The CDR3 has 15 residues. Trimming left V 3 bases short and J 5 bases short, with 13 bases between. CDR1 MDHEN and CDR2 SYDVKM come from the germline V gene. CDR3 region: CASSFRLRGTGELFF. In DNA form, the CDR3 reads TGTGCCAGCAGTTTTAGGTTGAGAGGGACCGGGGAGCTGTTTTTT.

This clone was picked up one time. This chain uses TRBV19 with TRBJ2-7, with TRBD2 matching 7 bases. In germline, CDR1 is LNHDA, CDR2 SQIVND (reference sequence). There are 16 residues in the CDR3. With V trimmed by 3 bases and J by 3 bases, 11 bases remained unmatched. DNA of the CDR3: TGTGCCAGTAGTATCCGATTGACTAGCCCTAACTACGAGCAGTACTTC. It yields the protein CASSIRLTSPNYEQYF.

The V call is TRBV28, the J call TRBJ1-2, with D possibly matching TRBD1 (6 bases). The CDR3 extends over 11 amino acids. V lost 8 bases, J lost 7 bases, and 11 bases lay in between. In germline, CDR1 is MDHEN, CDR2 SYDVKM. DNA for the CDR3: TGTGCCAGCGGAGGGGGGGGTGGCTACACCTTC. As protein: CASGGGGGYTF.

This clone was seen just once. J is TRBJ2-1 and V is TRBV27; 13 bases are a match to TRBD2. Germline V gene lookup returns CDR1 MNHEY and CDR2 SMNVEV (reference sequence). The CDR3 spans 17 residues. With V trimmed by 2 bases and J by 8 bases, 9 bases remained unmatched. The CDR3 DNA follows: TGTGCCAGCAGTTTACTAAGGACTAGCGGGAGTCCAGATGAGCAGTTCTTC. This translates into CASSLLRTSGSPDEQFF.

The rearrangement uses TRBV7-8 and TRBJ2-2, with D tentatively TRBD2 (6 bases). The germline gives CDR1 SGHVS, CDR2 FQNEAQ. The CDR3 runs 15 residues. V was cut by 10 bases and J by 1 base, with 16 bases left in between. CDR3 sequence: CATGMAGKNTGELFF. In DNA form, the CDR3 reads TGTGCCACCGGCATGGCGGGAAAGAACACCGGGGAGCTGTTTTTT.

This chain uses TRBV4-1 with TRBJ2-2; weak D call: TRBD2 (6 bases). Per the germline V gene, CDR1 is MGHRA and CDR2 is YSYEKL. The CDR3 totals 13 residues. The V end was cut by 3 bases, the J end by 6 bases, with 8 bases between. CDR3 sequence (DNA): TGCGCCAGCAGCCAGTGGGGGGCCGGGGAGCTGTTTTTT. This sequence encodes CASSQWGAGELFF.

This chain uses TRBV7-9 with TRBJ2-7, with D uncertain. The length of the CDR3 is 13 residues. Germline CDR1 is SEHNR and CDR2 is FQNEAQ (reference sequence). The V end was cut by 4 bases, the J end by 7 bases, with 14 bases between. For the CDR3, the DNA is TGTGCCAGCAGCTCGCCCGGGCCCCCAGAGCAGTACTTC. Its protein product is CASSSPGPPEQYF. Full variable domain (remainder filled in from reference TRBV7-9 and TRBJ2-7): DTGVSQNPRHKITKRGQNVTFRCDPISEHNRLYWYRQTLGQGPEFLTYFQNEAQLEKSRLLSDRFSAERPKGSFSTLEIQRTEQGDSAMYLCASSSPGPPEQYFGPGTRLTVT.

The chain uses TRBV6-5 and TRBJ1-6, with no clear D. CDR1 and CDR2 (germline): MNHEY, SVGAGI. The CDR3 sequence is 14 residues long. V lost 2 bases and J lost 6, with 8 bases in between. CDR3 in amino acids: CASSYAAANSPLHF. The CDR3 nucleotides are TGTGCCAGCAGTTACGCAGCAGCTAATTCACCCCTCCACTTT.

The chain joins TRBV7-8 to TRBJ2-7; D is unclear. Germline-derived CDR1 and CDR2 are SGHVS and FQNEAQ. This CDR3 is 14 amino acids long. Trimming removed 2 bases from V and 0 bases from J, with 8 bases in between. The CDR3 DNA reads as TGTGCCAGCAGCTTATATCCAAGCTCCTACGAGCAGTACTTC. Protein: CASSLYPSSYEQYF.

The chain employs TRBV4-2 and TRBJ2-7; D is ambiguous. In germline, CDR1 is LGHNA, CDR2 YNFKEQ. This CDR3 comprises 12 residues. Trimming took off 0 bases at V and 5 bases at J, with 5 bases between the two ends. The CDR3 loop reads CASSQDLHEQYF. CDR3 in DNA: TGTGCCAGCAGCCAAGATCTGCACGAGCAGTACTTC.

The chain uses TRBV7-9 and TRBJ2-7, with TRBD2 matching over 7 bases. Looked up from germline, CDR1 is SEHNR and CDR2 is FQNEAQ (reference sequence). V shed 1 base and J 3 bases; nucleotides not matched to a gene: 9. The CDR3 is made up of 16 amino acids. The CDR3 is CASSLGQGLLLYEQYF. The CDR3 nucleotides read TGTGCCAGCAGCTTAGGTCAGGGACTACTACTCTACGAGCAGTACTTC.

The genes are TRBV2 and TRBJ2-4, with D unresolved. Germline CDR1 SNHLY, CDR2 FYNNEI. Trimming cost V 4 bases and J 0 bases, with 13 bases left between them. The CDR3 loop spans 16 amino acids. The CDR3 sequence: CASSVGLTGAKNIQYF. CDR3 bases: TGTGCCAGCAGTGTGGGTCTCACGGGAGCCAAAAACATTCAGTACTTC.

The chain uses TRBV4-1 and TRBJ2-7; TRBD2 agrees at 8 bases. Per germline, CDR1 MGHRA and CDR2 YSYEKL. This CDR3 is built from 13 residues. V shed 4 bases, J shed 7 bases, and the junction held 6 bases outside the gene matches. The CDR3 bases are TGCGCCAGCAGCCTCAGCGGGAGTAAAGAGCAGTACTTC. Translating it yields CASSLSGSKEQYF.

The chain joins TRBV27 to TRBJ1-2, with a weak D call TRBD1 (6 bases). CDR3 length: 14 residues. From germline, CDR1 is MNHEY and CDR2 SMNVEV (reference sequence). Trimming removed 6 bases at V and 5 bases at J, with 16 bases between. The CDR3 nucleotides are TGTGCCAGCAGCCAACTTGGGACACTTTATGGCTACACCTTC. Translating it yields CASSQLGTLYGYTF.

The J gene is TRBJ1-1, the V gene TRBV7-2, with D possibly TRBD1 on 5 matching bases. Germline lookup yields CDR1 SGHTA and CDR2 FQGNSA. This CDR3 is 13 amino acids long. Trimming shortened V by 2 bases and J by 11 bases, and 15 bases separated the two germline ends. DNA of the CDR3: TGTGCCAGCAGCTTATCCCTCGGGGGGAAGGCTTTCTTT. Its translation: CASSLSLGGKAFF.

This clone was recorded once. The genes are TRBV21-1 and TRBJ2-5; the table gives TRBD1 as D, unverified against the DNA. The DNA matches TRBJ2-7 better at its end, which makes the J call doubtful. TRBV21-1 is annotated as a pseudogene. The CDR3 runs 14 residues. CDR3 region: CASDSDRTLYEQYF. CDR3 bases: TGTGCCAGCGATTCCGACAGGACTCTCTACGAGCAGTACTTC.

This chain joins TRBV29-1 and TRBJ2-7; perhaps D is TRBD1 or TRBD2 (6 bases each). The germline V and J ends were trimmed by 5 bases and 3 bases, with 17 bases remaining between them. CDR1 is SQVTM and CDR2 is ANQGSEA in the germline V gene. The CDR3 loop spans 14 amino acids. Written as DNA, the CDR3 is TGCAGCGTTTCGGGGGCAGGGACCCACTACGAGCAGTACTTC. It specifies CSVSGAGTHYEQYF.

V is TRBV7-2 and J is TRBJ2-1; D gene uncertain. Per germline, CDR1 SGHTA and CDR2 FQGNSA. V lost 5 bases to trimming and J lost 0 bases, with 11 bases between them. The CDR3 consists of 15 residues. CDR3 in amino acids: CASSPARSSYNEQFF. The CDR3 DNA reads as TGTGCCAGCAGCCCCGCCCGTAGCTCCTACAATGAGCAGTTCTTC.

The chain's CDR3 is CASDLRGSGNTIYF. CDR3 nucleotide sequence: TGTGCCAGTGATCTTCGTGGCTCTGGAAACACCATATATTTT. The chain links TRBV19 to TRBJ1-3; no firm D call. Trimming removed 8 bases at V and 0 bases at J, with 11 bases between. Per the germline V gene, CDR1 is LNHDA and CDR2 is SQIVND (reference sequence). This CDR3 is built from 14 residues.

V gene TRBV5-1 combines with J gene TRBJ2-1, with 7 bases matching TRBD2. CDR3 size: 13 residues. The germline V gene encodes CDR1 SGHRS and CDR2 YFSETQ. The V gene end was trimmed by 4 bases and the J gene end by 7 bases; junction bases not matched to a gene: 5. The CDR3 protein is CASSPTGGNEQFF. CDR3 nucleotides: TGCGCCAGCAGCCCGACGGGGGGTAATGAGCAGTTCTTC.

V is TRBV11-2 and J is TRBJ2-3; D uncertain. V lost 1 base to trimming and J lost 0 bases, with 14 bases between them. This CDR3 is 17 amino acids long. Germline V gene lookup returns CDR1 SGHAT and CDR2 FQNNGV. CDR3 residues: CASSLGVAPFSTDTQYF. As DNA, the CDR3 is TGTGCCAGCAGCTTAGGAGTGGCTCCGTTTAGCACAGATACGCAGTATTTT.

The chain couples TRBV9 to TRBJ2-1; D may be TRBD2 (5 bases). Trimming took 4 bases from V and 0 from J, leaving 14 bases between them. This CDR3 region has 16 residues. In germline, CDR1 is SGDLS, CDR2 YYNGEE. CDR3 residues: CASSPPFGSSYNEQFF. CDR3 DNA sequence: TGTGCCAGCAGCCCCCCTTTTGGGAGCTCCTACAATGAGCAGTTCTTC.

CDR3 sequence reads: CASSEAGGSTDTQYF. In nucleotides, the CDR3 is TGTGCCAGCAGCGAGGCGGGAGGGAGCACAGATACGCAGTATTTT. The chain links TRBV9 to TRBJ2-3, with 9 bases lining up with TRBD2. This CDR3 has 15 residues. Germline trimming cut 3 bases from V and 0 bases from J; bases unmatched to any gene: 2. CDR1 is SGDLS, CDR2 YYNGEE, per germline.

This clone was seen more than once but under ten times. The CDR3, as DNA: TGTGCCAGCGTCGCGCGCCCTCTTTCACAGGGGACCGTGAGTGGCAATCAGCCCCAGCATTTT. Translation: CASVARPLSQGTVSGNQPQHF. This chain links TRBV2 with TRBJ1-5, with 7 nucleotides matching TRBD1. The germline V gene has CDR1 SNHLY and CDR2 FYNNEI. V shed 8 bases and J 2 bases; nucleotides not matched to a gene: 27. The CDR3 has 21 residues. Based on the CDR3 plus reference TRBV2 and TRBJ1-5, the full variable domain is EPEVTQTPSHQVTQMGQEVILRCVPISNHLYFYWYRQILGQKVEFLVSFYNNEISEKSEIFDDQFSVERPDGSNFTLKIRSTKLEDSAMYFCASVARPLSQGTVSGNQPQHFGDGTRLSIL.

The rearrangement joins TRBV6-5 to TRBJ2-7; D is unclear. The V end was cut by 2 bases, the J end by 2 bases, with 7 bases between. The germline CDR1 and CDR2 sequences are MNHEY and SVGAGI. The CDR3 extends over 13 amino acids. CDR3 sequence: CASSYTQTYEQYF. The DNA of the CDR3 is TGTGCCAGCAGTTACACCCAGACCTACGAGCAGTACTTC.

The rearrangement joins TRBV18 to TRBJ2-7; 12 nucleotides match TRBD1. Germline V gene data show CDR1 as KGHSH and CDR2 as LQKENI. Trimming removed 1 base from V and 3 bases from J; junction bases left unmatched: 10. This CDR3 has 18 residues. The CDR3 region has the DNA TGTGCCAGCTCACCACGTCCGGGACAGGGGGCTGACGGCTACGAGCAGTACTTC. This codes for CASSPRPGQGADGYEQYF.

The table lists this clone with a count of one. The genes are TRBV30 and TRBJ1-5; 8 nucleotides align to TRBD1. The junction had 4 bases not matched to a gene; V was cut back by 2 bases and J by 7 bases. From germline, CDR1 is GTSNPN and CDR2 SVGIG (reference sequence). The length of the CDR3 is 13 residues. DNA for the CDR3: TGTGCCTGGAGTACAGGGGGAGGACAGCCCCAGCATTTT. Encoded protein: CAWSTGGGQPQHF.

The CDR3 DNA sequence: TGTGCCAGCCGACAGGGGGCTTACGGGGAGCTGTTTTTT. Translated, it gives CASRQGAYGELFF. The chain combines TRBV9 with TRBJ2-2, with 10 nucleotides matching TRBD1. Germline V CDR1 and CDR2: SGDLS, YYNGEE. This CDR3 comprises 13 residues. V lost 7 bases and J lost 7; bases outside the gene matches: 4.

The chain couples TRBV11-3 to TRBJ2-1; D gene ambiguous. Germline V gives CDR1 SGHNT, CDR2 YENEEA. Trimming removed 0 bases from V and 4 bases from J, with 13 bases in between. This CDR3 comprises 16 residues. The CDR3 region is CASSLEATPFYNEQFF. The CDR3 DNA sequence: TGTGCCAGCAGCTTAGAAGCCACCCCATTTTACAATGAGCAGTTCTTC. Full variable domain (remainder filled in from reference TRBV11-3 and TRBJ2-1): EAGVVQSPRYKIIEKKQPVAFWCNPISGHNTLYWYLQNLGQGPELLIRYENEEAVDDSQLPKDRFSAERLKGVDSTLKIQPAELGDSAVYLCASSLEATPFYNEQFFGPGTRLTVL.